This TCR beta chain appears in the sequencing data of a study of T cell changes during pregnancy in multiple sclerosis. Germline loops: CDR1 MDHEN, CDR2 SYDVKM. V shed 7 bases and J shed 6 bases, with 9 bases lying between them. There are 11 residues in the CDR3. Assay: immunoSEQ multiplex PCR; the TCRdb copy retains only in-frame clones and omits some. The data contain about 17,000 clones, over 80% of them singletons. The source was CD8+ T cells from peripheral blood mononuclear cells, collected in the third trimester of pregnancy. The genes are TRBV28 and TRBJ1-2; no firm D call. The TCR was taken from a female donor in good health, enrolled as a control in a pregnancy study. CDR3 amino acids: CASTQRDGYTF. The CDR3, as DNA: TGTGCCAGCACCCAAAGAGATGGCTACACCTTC.